This T cell receptor (beta chain) was obtained from a study of vaccination effects on CD4 cells after COVID-19. Study information: Sample donation by two convalescent patients took place 16 days and one week before vaccination. Study conclusions and caveats: Few convalescent patients and no early post-infection timepoints were included in the study.

TCRdb's table, derived via immunoSEQ multiplex PCR, lists solely in-frame clones and lacks some. Among approximately 60,000 clones, approximately 72% were seen once, and the ten largest hold around 25%. With regard to this clone: As yet, its antigen is unknown.

Researchers isolated CD4+ T cells once approximately eleven days of culture had elapsed. This specimen consisted of CD4+ T cells from PBMCs cultured without peptide, obtained before COVID-19 vaccination. This TCR derives from a human donor who had a prior SARS-CoV-2 infection.

The CDR3 bases are TGTGCCAGCGCCTTGGGGCGGGGCTCCTACGAGCAGTACTTC. As protein: CASALGRGSYEQYF. The chain joins TRBV2 to TRBJ2-7, with a tentative D call TRBD2 (6 bases). The V end lost 8 bases, the J end lost 0 bases, and 14 bases lay between the germline ends. The CDR3 loop spans 14 amino acids. CDR1 is SNHLY and CDR2 is FYNNEI in the germline V gene.